The next 18 T cell receptor beta chains were all read from a single sample in a study of blood T cell repertoires in COVID-19. Clones were read by immunoSEQ multiplex PCR, and TCRdb kept only the in-frame ones, dropping some. In the table there are roughly 240,000 clones, approximately 82% of which are singletons. What was sequenced was peripheral blood. Receptors were obtained from a woman aged 80 or over with acute or convalescent COVID-19.

The genes are TRBV6-1 and TRBJ1-1; D gene uncertain. Trimming left V 2 bases short and J 1 base short, with 11 bases between. The germline CDR1 and CDR2 sequences are MNHNS and SASEGT. This CDR3 spans 15 amino acids. The CDR3 nucleotides read TGTGCCAGCAGTGAATATGACGGGTCGAACACTGAAGCTTTCTTT. This translates into CASSEYDGSNTEAFF.

This chain joins TRBV6-6 and TRBJ1-1; D unclear. CDR1 is MNHNY, CDR2 SVGAGI, per germline (reference sequence). With 4 bases removed from V and 4 bases from J, the gap between germline ends came to 19 bases. The CDR3 is made up of 16 amino acids. CDR3 region: CASSSVAYGGRTEAFF. CDR3 sequence (DNA): TGTGCCAGCAGTTCGGTGGCATACGGAGGGCGCACTGAAGCTTTCTTT.

The chain is built from TRBV6-2 or TRBV6-3 and TRBJ2-1; TRBD2 matches at 9 bases. The germline V gene has CDR1 MNHEY and CDR2 SVGEGT. The CDR3 covers 16 residues. V lost 2 bases to trimming and J lost 7 bases; unmatched junction nucleotides: 9. Here the CDR3 DNA reads TGTGCCAGCAGTTACAAGGTAGCGGGGGAGCGAAATGAGCAGTTCTTC. Residues: CASSYKVAGERNEQFF.

The chain has TRBV9 and TRBJ2-7; the match to TRBD1 covers 11 bases. After removal of 4 bases from V and 1 base from J, the junction contained 13 bases not matched to a gene. The CDR3 length is 18 residues. The germline V gene encodes CDR1 SGDLS and CDR2 YYNGEE. CDR3 DNA sequence: TGTGCCAGCAGCTCCAGCACCACGGGGACAGGGGGTTCCTACGAGCAGTACTTC. Amino acid sequence: CASSSSTTGTGGSYEQYF. Complete variable domain (other parts from reference TRBV9 and TRBJ2-7): DSGVTQTPKHLITATGQRVTLRCSPRSGDLSVYWYQQSLDQGLQFLIQYYNGEERAKGNILERFSAQQFPDLHSELNLSSLELGDSALYFCASSSSTTGTGGSYEQYFGPGTRLTVT.

This chain joins TRBV6-4 and TRBJ2-1, with 9 bases that match TRBD2. V lost 2 bases to trimming and J lost 4 bases; unmatched junction nucleotides: 9. Germline-derived CDR1 and CDR2 are MRHNA and SNTAGT. The CDR3 sequence is 17 residues long. The CDR3 coding sequence is TGTGCCAGCAGTGACGGGGCGGGAGGGTCCCTTTACAATGAGCAGTTCTTC. Residues: CASSDGAGGSLYNEQFF.

The chain is built from TRBV6-5 and TRBJ2-2; 9 positions agree with TRBD1. The CDR3 covers 15 residues. CDR1 and CDR2 from the germline V gene are MNHEY and SVGAGI. After removal of 7 bases from V and 0 bases from J, the junction contained 3 bases not matched to a gene. CDR3 DNA: TGTGCCAGCAAGGGACAGGGATCGAACACCGGGGAGCTGTTTTTT. Amino acid sequence: CASKGQGSNTGELFF.

The chain is built from TRBV7-9 and TRBJ2-2; TRBD1 matches 7 bases. The V gene's germline CDR1 is SEHNR and CDR2 FQNEAQ (reference sequence). V lost 10 bases and J lost 1; bases outside the gene matches: 12. This CDR3 comprises 16 residues. The CDR3 spells CATVLTRQGNTGELFF. The CDR3 bases are TGTGCCACCGTCCTGACTCGACAGGGGAACACCGGGGAGCTGTTTTTT.

The chain links TRBV4-3 to TRBJ1-2; D is unresolved. V was clipped by 1 base and J by 2 bases, with 11 bases between them. CDR1 and CDR2 from the germline V gene are LGHNA and YSLEER. CDR3 length equals 15 residues. The CDR3 coding sequence is TGCGCCAGCAGCCAAGCACATCGAGCGAACTATGGCTACACCTTC. Its translation is CASSQAHRANYGYTF.

V is TRBV7-9 and J is TRBJ2-7; TRBD2 aligns across 8 bases. Germline CDR1 reads SEHNR; CDR2 reads FQNEAQ (reference sequence). V trimming: 5 bases; J trimming: 5 bases; junction bases outside the gene matches: 11. CDR3 size: 15 residues. Written as DNA, the CDR3 is TGTGCCAGCAGCCAAGAGAGCGGGAGTCAGCACGAGCAGTACTTC. Translated, it gives CASSQESGSQHEQYF.

The CDR3 here is CASSVAGGDTGELFF. CDR3 nucleotides: TGCGCCAGCAGTGTAGCGGGAGGTGACACCGGGGAGCTGTTTTTT. The chain combines TRBV5-1 with TRBJ2-2, with 10 bases fitting TRBD2. The V and J ends lost 5 bases and 3 bases, in that order; junction bases with no gene match: 4. This CDR3 region has 15 residues. Looked up from germline, CDR1 is SGHRS and CDR2 is YFSETQ.

This clone showed up just once. The CDR3 reads CASSSRGELSVRGTDTQYF. CDR3 nucleotide sequence: TGTGCCAGCAGCTCTCGAGGGGAACTATCGGTCAGGGGTACAGATACGCAGTATTTT. The J gene is TRBJ2-3, the V gene TRBV21-1; the tabulated D call, TRBD1, remains unverified against the DNA. TRBV21-1 has pseudogene status. The CDR3 is 19 amino acids.

The chain combines TRBV19 with TRBJ2-3; 8 bases match TRBD2. This CDR3 contains 15 residues. Germline CDR1 LNHDA, CDR2 SQIVND (reference sequence). J gave up 1 base and V 5 bases, and 5 bases lay outside the gene matches. Written as DNA, the CDR3 is TGTGCCAGTAGTTCTAGAGCGGGGGGCACAGATACGCAGTATTTT. Protein sequence: CASSSRAGGTDTQYF. Combining the CDR3 with reference TRBV19 and TRBJ2-3 gives the whole variable domain DGGITQSPKYLFRKEGQNVTLSCEQNLNHDAMYWYRQDPGQGLRLIYYSQIVNDFQKGDIAEGYSVSREKKESFPLTVTSAQKNPTAFYLCASSSRAGGTDTQYFGPGTRLTVL.

This sequence joins TRBV30 and TRBJ1-1; 12 positions match TRBD1. The V gene end was trimmed by 5 bases and the J gene end by 1 base; junction bases not matched to a gene: 5. The CDR3 has 15 residues. CDR1 and CDR2 (germline): GTSNPN, SVGIG (reference sequence). CDR3 amino acids: CAWGGQGAPNTEAFF. CDR3 sequence (DNA): TGTGCCTGGGGGGGACAGGGGGCGCCGAACACTGAAGCTTTCTTT.

The rearrangement uses TRBV2 and TRBJ2-5, with D possibly TRBD2 on 5 matching bases. CDR1 is SNHLY, CDR2 FYNNEI, per germline. The CDR3 totals 14 residues. V was trimmed by 7 bases and J by 4 bases, leaving 16 bases between them. The CDR3 reads CASIPRGWRETQYF. The CDR3 coding sequence is TGTGCCAGCATCCCTCGCGGGTGGAGAGAGACCCAGTACTTC.

This clone has a single count. The chain recombines TRBV6-6 with TRBJ2-7, with D possibly TRBD1 on 6 matching bases. Germline values: CDR1 MNHNY, CDR2 SVGAGI (reference sequence). This CDR3 comprises 14 residues. Trimming shortened V by 6 bases and J by 0 bases, and 12 bases separated the two germline ends. In nucleotides, the CDR3 is TGTGCCAGCAGAACGGTAGGGGGCTCCTACGAGCAGTACTTC. It yields the protein CASRTVGGSYEQYF.

V usage is TRBV5-8 and J usage is TRBJ1-6; D gene unclear. There are 14 residues in the CDR3. Trimming stripped 4 bases from V and 6 bases from J, with 11 bases between. Germline V lookup: CDR1 SGHTS, CDR2 YDEGEE. DNA for the CDR3: TGTGCCAGCAGCAGTAGAAAGTCTAATTCACCCCTCCACTTT. This encodes CASSSRKSNSPLHF.

The V and J genes are TRBV7-5 and TRBJ2-1; the D call TRBD2 from the table was never checked on the DNA. TRBV7-5 is recorded as a pseudogene. The CDR3 has 15 residues. The CDR3 loop is CVRSGPSGISNEQFF. DNA for the CDR3: TGTGTCAGAAGCGGACCTAGCGGGATAAGCAATGAGCAGTTCTTC.

The genes are TRBV15 and TRBJ1-2; 11 bases are a match to TRBD1. Germline V lookup: CDR1 LNHNV, CDR2 YYDKDF (reference sequence). V lost 0 bases to trimming and J lost 4 bases; unmatched junction nucleotides: 1. CDR3 size: 15 residues. The CDR3, as DNA: TGTGCCACCAGCAGAGAGGGGACAGGGGGCTATGGCTACACCTTC. Residues: CATSREGTGGYGYTF.